The clone carrying this T cell receptor beta chain showed up many times. No antigen is known for it. It was by 5'RACE with 10-nucleotide random UMIs that the cDNA was made. TCRdb passed the 5' RACE reads through MiXCR, listing each CDR3 protein once. Of more than 70,000 distinct CDR3 sequences detected, under 13% appear once; the ten largest clones hold under 2%. This sample was included in a study of neurological immune-mediated disorders. Overall study findings and caveats: Healthy controls had more TCR clonal expansion than multiple sclerosis, which showed the least, whereas HTLV-1-associated myelopathy showed the most.

CDR1 and CDR2 from the germline V gene are ENHRY and SYGVKD. The CDR3 contains 13 residues. Trimming took 10 bases from V and 2 from J, leaving 15 bases between them. Sequencing was carried out using PBMCs. The sequence derives from a man in his forties or fifties in good health. The chain combines TRBV10-3 with TRBJ2-7; D is unresolved. CDR3 sequence reads: CATRQAVTYEQYF. The CDR3 DNA is TGTGCCACGCGTCAAGCAGTCACCTACGAGCAGTACTTC.